Listed here are 10 T cell receptor beta chains from one sample, sequenced in a study of blood T cell repertoires in COVID-19. Assay used: immunoSEQ multiplex PCR; TCRdb lists only in-frame clones, some missing. In the table there are tens of thousands of clones, around 93% of which are singletons. The sample comprised peripheral blood. Source of these receptors: a human donor with active COVID-19. The donor label of this sample is uncertain.

The chain carries TRBV2 and TRBJ1-4, with D hard to call. Trimming removed 3 bases from V and 8 bases from J, with 13 bases in between. The V gene's germline CDR1 is SNHLY and CDR2 FYNNEI. This CDR3 has 14 amino acids. DNA for the CDR3: TGTGCCAGCAGTGAGGCTCTTTCAGGAGAAAAACTGTTTTTT. Its protein is CASSEALSGEKLFF.

J is TRBJ2-3 and V is TRBV18; D gene unclear. CDR1 is KGHSH and CDR2 is LQKENI in the germline V gene. Trimming removed 3 bases at V and 0 bases at J, with 7 bases between. The CDR3 loop spans 14 amino acids. The CDR3 DNA is TGTGCCAGCTCACCGGGCCAGAGCACAGATACGCAGTATTTT. Encoded protein: CASSPGQSTDTQYF.

The count of this clone is one. The chain joins TRBV27 to TRBJ2-7; possible D gene TRBD1, 5 bases. The ends were cut back, 8 bases at V and 1 base at J, with 6 bases in the middle. Per germline, CDR1 MNHEY and CDR2 SMNVEV (reference sequence). CDR3 length: 11 amino acids. The CDR3: CASQGSYEQYF. In DNA form, the CDR3 reads TGTGCCAGCCAGGGTTCCTACGAGCAGTACTTC.

V gene TRBV24-1 combines with J gene TRBJ2-1; D is ambiguous. The germline V gene has CDR1 KGHDR and CDR2 SFDVKD. V lost 3 bases to trimming and J lost 7 bases, with 6 bases between them. The CDR3 extends over 12 amino acids. CDR3 in amino acids: CATSDDWNEQFF. The CDR3 coding sequence is TGTGCCACCAGTGATGACTGGAATGAGCAGTTCTTC.

V gene TRBV9 combines with J gene TRBJ2-3; 9 positions match TRBD2. The CDR3 is made up of 16 amino acids. Germline V CDR1 and CDR2: SGDLS, YYNGEE. V dropped 0 bases and J dropped 3; count of bases not matched to a gene: 5. The CDR3 loop reads CASSVGISGGTDTQYF. CDR3 bases: TGTGCCAGCAGCGTAGGTATTAGCGGGGGTACAGATACGCAGTATTTT. Full variable domain (remainder filled in from reference TRBV9 and TRBJ2-3): DSGVTQTPKHLITATGQRVTLRCSPRSGDLSVYWYQQSLDQGLQFLIQYYNGEERAKGNILERFSAQQFPDLHSELNLSSLELGDSALYFCASSVGISGGTDTQYFGPGTRLTVL.

Within the sample, this clone is medium-sized. CDR3: CASSRTGGAYEQYF. The DNA for the CDR3 is TGTGCCAGCAGTCGGACAGGGGGCGCCTACGAGCAGTACTTC. The gene calls are TRBV27 and TRBJ2-7; 11 bases map to TRBD1. Germline CDR1 MNHEY, CDR2 SMNVEV (reference sequence). There are 14 residues in the CDR3. Trimming removed 5 bases from V and 2 bases from J; junction bases left unmatched: 2.

The chain has TRBV27 and TRBJ2-5, with 7 positions matching TRBD1. Germline V gives CDR1 MNHEY, CDR2 SMNVEV (reference sequence). The CDR3 covers 15 residues. Trimming cost V 4 bases and J 2 bases; bases outside gene matches: 7. CDR3 in DNA: TGTGCCAGCAGTTCCCGGACAGGAGTACAAGAGACCCAGTACTTC. As protein: CASSSRTGVQETQYF.

The rearrangement joins TRBV19 to TRBJ1-2; 7 bases agree with TRBD1. The CDR3 is 14 residues long. Germline V gene data show CDR1 as LNHDA and CDR2 as SQIVND (reference sequence). J lost 4 bases, V lost 5 bases, and 7 bases had no gene match. The CDR3 DNA sequence: TGTGCCAGTAGTTTGGAGACAGGGCGCTATGGCTACACCTTC. Translated, it gives CASSLETGRYGYTF.

The chain joins TRBV7-2 to TRBJ2-5; D not certain. From germline, CDR1 is SGHTA and CDR2 FQGNSA. There are 14 residues in the CDR3. V shed 1 base and J shed 1 base, with 7 bases lying between them. CDR3 sequence: CASSLERGQETQYF. CDR3 bases: TGTGCCAGCAGCTTAGAACGCGGCCAAGAGACCCAGTACTTC.

The chain links TRBV9 to TRBJ2-2; TRBD2 matches at 12 bases. The CDR3 sequence is 15 residues long. In germline, CDR1 is SGDLS, CDR2 YYNGEE. V lost 5 bases and J lost 3; bases outside the gene matches: 2. CDR3 loop: CASSPSGRDTGELFF. Written as DNA, the CDR3 is TGTGCCAGCAGTCCTAGCGGGAGGGACACCGGGGAGCTGTTTTTT.